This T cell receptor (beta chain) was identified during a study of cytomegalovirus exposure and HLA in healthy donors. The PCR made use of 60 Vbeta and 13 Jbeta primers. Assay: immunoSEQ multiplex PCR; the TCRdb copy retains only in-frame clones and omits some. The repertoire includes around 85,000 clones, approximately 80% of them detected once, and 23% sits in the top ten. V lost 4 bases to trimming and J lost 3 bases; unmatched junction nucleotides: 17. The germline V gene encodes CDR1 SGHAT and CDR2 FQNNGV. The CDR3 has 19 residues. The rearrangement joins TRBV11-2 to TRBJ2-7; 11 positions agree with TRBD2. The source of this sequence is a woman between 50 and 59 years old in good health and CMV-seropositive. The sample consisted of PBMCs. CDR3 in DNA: TGTGCCAGCAGCTCCTTGACGCTCACTAGCGGGAGTCTTATCTACGAGCAGTACGTC. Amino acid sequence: CASSSLTLTSGSLIYEQYV.